This is a list of T cell receptor beta chains from one sample in a study of blood T cell repertoires in COVID-19. Profiling relied on immunoSEQ multiplex PCR, and the TCRdb table lists in-frame clones only, not all of them. Here the sample spans hundreds of thousands of clones, roughly 91% being singletons. The sequenced material came from PBMCs or T cells enriched from blood (not recorded which). Receptors were obtained from a woman between 50 and 59 years old who had been exposed to COVID-19. Each CDR3 is given with its conserved first and last residue. Fields, in order: V gene, D gene, J gene, clone size, CDR3 protein, CDR3 DNA. The D gene is left open where the match is weak. Expanded clones get a size class; other rows say once, few or many, or leave the size out.

V gene: TRBV19
D gene: -
J gene: TRBJ2-6
clone size: -
CDR3 protein: CASGIQGSLLTF
CDR3 DNA: TGTGCCAGTGGAATACAGGGTTCCCTACTGACTTTC

V gene: TRBV6-1
D gene: -
J gene: TRBJ1-4
clone size: -
CDR3 protein: CASSESSNSIRGLLNEKLFF
CDR3 DNA: TGTGCCAGCAGTGAATCAAGCAACTCGATCAGGGGCCTTCTTAATGAAAAACTGTTTTTT

V gene: TRBV3-1/TRBV3-2
D gene: -
J gene: TRBJ1-1
clone size: -
CDR3 protein: CASSQGQPNTEAFF
CDR3 DNA: TGTGCCAGCAGCCAAGGACAGCCGAACACTGAAGCTTTCTTT

V gene: TRBV5-5
D gene: -
J gene: TRBJ2-3
clone size: -
CDR3 protein: CASSLDAGPSTDTQYF
CDR3 DNA: TGTGCCAGCAGCTTGGACGCAGGGCCTAGCACAGATACGCAGTATTTT

V gene: TRBV5-6
D gene: TRBD1
J gene: TRBJ2-3
clone size: -
CDR3 protein: CASSFQGVRADTQYF
CDR3 DNA: TGTGCCAGCAGCTTCCAGGGGGTGAGAGCAGATACGCAGTATTTT

V gene: TRBV5-4
D gene: -
J gene: TRBJ1-2
clone size: many
CDR3 protein: CASSGLPRRTNYGYTF
CDR3 DNA: TGTGCCAGCAGCGGGCTGCCCCGACGTACGAACTATGGCTACACCTTC

V gene: TRBV9
D gene: -
J gene: TRBJ2-1
clone size: -
CDR3 protein: CASSAGTPYEGPYNEQFF
CDR3 DNA: TGTGCCAGCAGCGCCGGGACACCGTATGAGGGGCCTTACAATGAGCAGTTCTTC

V gene: TRBV11-3
D gene: -
J gene: TRBJ2-3
clone size: -
CDR3 protein: CASSAGRGTDTQYF
CDR3 DNA: TGTGCCAGCAGCGCGGGGCGGGGCACAGATACGCAGTATTTT

V gene: TRBV3-1/TRBV3-2
D gene: TRBD2
J gene: TRBJ2-3
clone size: -
CDR3 protein: CASSGTLLRGGRTDTQYF
CDR3 DNA: TGTGCCAGCAGCGGAACCCTCCTGCGGGGGGGCCGGACAGATACGCAGTATTTT

V gene: TRBV5-1
D gene: TRBD1
J gene: TRBJ2-5
clone size: -
CDR3 protein: CASSPGGSQETQYF
CDR3 DNA: TGCGCCAGCAGCCCAGGGGGTTCCCAAGAGACCCAGTACTTC

V gene: TRBV5-6
D gene: -
J gene: TRBJ2-3
clone size: few
CDR3 protein: CASSRGDTQYF
CDR3 DNA: TGTGCCAGCAGCCGCGGCGATACGCAGTATTTT

V gene: TRBV30
D gene: -
J gene: TRBJ1-6
clone size: -
CDR3 protein: CAWRKMTGNNSPLHF
CDR3 DNA: TGTGCCTGGAGGAAAATGACGGGGAATAATTCACCCCTCCACTTT

V gene: TRBV6-5
D gene: TRBD1
J gene: TRBJ1-2
clone size: -
CDR3 protein: CASSYLGQDYGYTF
CDR3 DNA: TGTGCCAGCAGTTACCTCGGACAGGACTATGGCTACACCTTC

V gene: TRBV7-9
D gene: -
J gene: TRBJ1-2
clone size: -
CDR3 protein: CASSSYRDLYGYTF
CDR3 DNA: TGTGCCAGCAGCTCATACAGGGATCTCTATGGCTACACCTTC

V gene: TRBV5-1
D gene: TRBD1
J gene: TRBJ1-1
clone size: -
CDR3 protein: CASSLENRGMGTEAFF
CDR3 DNA: TGCGCCAGCAGCTTGGAGAACAGGGGCATGGGCACTGAAGCTTTCTTT

V gene: TRBV5-5
D gene: -
J gene: TRBJ2-7
clone size: -
CDR3 protein: CASSPIFNYEQYF
CDR3 DNA: TGTGCCAGCAGCCCTATTTTCAACTACGAGCAGTACTTC

V gene: TRBV4-1
D gene: -
J gene: TRBJ1-6
clone size: -
CDR3 protein: CASSQEGGWGSPLHF
CDR3 DNA: TGCGCCAGCAGCCAAGAGGGCGGGTGGGGTTCACCCCTCCACTTT

V gene: TRBV6-5
D gene: -
J gene: TRBJ1-3
clone size: -
CDR3 protein: CASSVPWGPGNTIYF
CDR3 DNA: TGTGCCAGCAGCGTACCGTGGGGGCCCGGAAACACCATATATTTT

V gene: TRBV4-2
D gene: -
J gene: TRBJ1-5
clone size: once
CDR3 protein: CASSQDIGGSGNQPQHF
CDR3 DNA: TGTGCCAGCAGCCAAGATATAGGAGGTAGCGGCAATCAGCCCCAGCATTTT

V gene: TRBV5-1
D gene: TRBD2
J gene: TRBJ2-3
clone size: -
CDR3 protein: CASSFSGGGDTQYF
CDR3 DNA: TGCGCCAGCAGCTTTAGCGGGGGCGGAGATACGCAGTATTTT

V gene: TRBV28
D gene: TRBD2
J gene: TRBJ2-1
clone size: -
CDR3 protein: CASSTSGGGHNEQFF
CDR3 DNA: TGTGCCAGCAGTACGAGCGGGGGGGGTCACAATGAGCAGTTCTTC

V gene: TRBV3-1/TRBV3-2
D gene: TRBD1
J gene: TRBJ1-5
clone size: -
CDR3 protein: CASSPGTGPQQPQHF
CDR3 DNA: TGTGCCAGCAGCCCGGGGACAGGCCCCCAGCAGCCCCAGCATTTT

V gene: TRBV6-1
D gene: -
J gene: TRBJ2-1
clone size: -
CDR3 protein: CASSERERDEQFF
CDR3 DNA: TGTGCCAGCAGTGAAAGGGAGCGCGATGAGCAGTTCTTC

V gene: TRBV15
D gene: TRBD1
J gene: TRBJ1-5
clone size: -
CDR3 protein: CATSHRGINQPQHF
CDR3 DNA: TGTGCCACCAGCCACAGGGGCATAAATCAGCCCCAGCATTTT

V gene: TRBV5-1
D gene: TRBD1
J gene: TRBJ1-4
clone size: -
CDR3 protein: CASSLGQGAVTNEKLFF
CDR3 DNA: TGCGCCAGCAGCTTGGGACAGGGGGCTGTCACTAATGAAAAACTGTTTTTT

V gene: TRBV2
D gene: TRBD1
J gene: TRBJ2-2
clone size: -
CDR3 protein: CASSEGAIGQGFYGELFF
CDR3 DNA: TGTGCCAGCAGTGAAGGTGCTATAGGACAGGGTTTTTACGGGGAGCTGTTTTTT

V gene: TRBV4-2
D gene: TRBD2
J gene: TRBJ2-7
clone size: -
CDR3 protein: CASSKGTSGGSSSYEQYF
CDR3 DNA: TGTGCCAGCAGCAAGGGGACTAGCGGGGGGTCGTCTTCCTACGAGCAGTACTTC

V gene: TRBV5-1
D gene: -
J gene: TRBJ1-4
clone size: few
CDR3 protein: CASSLDPAGGEKLFF
CDR3 DNA: TGCGCCAGCAGCTTGGACCCAGCGGGGGGTGAAAAACTGTTTTTT

V gene: TRBV3-1/TRBV3-2
D gene: -
J gene: TRBJ2-5
clone size: -
CDR3 protein: CASSQDFTEQETQYF
CDR3 DNA: TGTGCCAGCAGCCAAGATTTCACAGAACAAGAGACCCAGTACTTC

V gene: TRBV10-2
D gene: TRBD1
J gene: TRBJ2-1
clone size: -
CDR3 protein: CASTSGTGGYNEQFF
CDR3 DNA: TGCGCCAGCACCTCCGGGACAGGGGGATACAATGAGCAGTTCTTC

V gene: TRBV28
D gene: TRBD1
J gene: TRBJ2-2
clone size: -
CDR3 protein: CASSSRDRDTGELFF
CDR3 DNA: TGTGCCAGCAGTTCCCGGGACAGGGACACCGGGGAGCTGTTTTTT

V gene: TRBV4-1
D gene: -
J gene: TRBJ1-5
clone size: -
CDR3 protein: CASSQEAELGNQPQHF
CDR3 DNA: TGCGCCAGCAGCCAAGAAGCGGAGTTGGGGAATCAGCCCCAGCATTTT

V gene: TRBV6-5
D gene: -
J gene: TRBJ1-2
clone size: -
CDR3 protein: CASTPGKPYVYTF
CDR3 DNA: TGTGCCAGCACTCCGGGAAAACCCTATGTCTACACCTTC

V gene: TRBV28
D gene: -
J gene: TRBJ1-3
clone size: -
CDR3 protein: CASTRGGSGNTIYF
CDR3 DNA: TGTGCCAGCACCCGAGGGGGCTCTGGAAACACCATATATTTT

V gene: TRBV30
D gene: TRBD1
J gene: TRBJ1-1
clone size: -
CDR3 protein: CACTRTGGLMNTEAFF
CDR3 DNA: TGTGCCTGCACAAGAACAGGGGGACTGATGAACACTGAAGCTTTCTTT

V gene: TRBV27
D gene: -
J gene: TRBJ1-1
clone size: -
CDR3 protein: CASSQKWNTEAFF
CDR3 DNA: TGTGCCAGCAGTCAAAAATGGAACACTGAAGCTTTCTTT

V gene: TRBV7-9
D gene: -
J gene: TRBJ1-5
clone size: -
CDR3 protein: CASSGAGNQPQHF
CDR3 DNA: TGTGCCAGTTCCGGTGCAGGAAATCAGCCCCAGCATTTT

V gene: TRBV24-1
D gene: -
J gene: TRBJ2-1
clone size: -
CDR3 protein: CATSDLGLNNEQFF
CDR3 DNA: TGTGCCACCAGTGACCTGGGACTGAACAATGAGCAGTTCTTC

V gene: TRBV5-5
D gene: -
J gene: TRBJ1-1
clone size: -
CDR3 protein: CASSLVQTNTEAFF
CDR3 DNA: TGTGCCAGCAGCTTGGTACAGACGAACACTGAAGCTTTCTTT

V gene: TRBV20-1
D gene: -
J gene: TRBJ1-2
clone size: -
CDR3 protein: CSARTGYGYTF
CDR3 DNA: TGCAGTGCTAGGACAGGCTATGGCTACACCTTC

V gene: TRBV5-1
D gene: TRBD1
J gene: TRBJ2-7
clone size: few
CDR3 protein: CASSFWQGVPYEQYF
CDR3 DNA: TGCGCCAGCAGCTTTTGGCAGGGGGTTCCTTACGAGCAGTACTTC

V gene: TRBV18
D gene: TRBD1
J gene: TRBJ1-5
clone size: -
CDR3 protein: CASSPGTGVGQPQHF
CDR3 DNA: TGTGCCAGCTCACCTGGGACAGGGGTGGGTCAGCCCCAGCATTTT

V gene: TRBV7-2
D gene: -
J gene: TRBJ2-3
clone size: -
CDR3 protein: CASSFSGLTDTQYF
CDR3 DNA: TGTGCCAGCAGCTTTAGCGGACTCACAGATACGCAGTATTTT

V gene: TRBV6-5
D gene: TRBD1
J gene: TRBJ1-1
clone size: -
CDR3 protein: CASSSGGGNTEAFF
CDR3 DNA: TGTGCCAGCAGCTCAGGGGGCGGGAACACTGAAGCTTTCTTT

V gene: TRBV27
D gene: -
J gene: TRBJ1-2
clone size: -
CDR3 protein: CASSLYRTTYGYTF
CDR3 DNA: TGTGCCAGCAGTTTATATAGGACAACCTATGGCTACACCTTC

V gene: TRBV6-5
D gene: TRBD2
J gene: TRBJ2-1
clone size: -
CDR3 protein: CASSSSGGDNEQFF
CDR3 DNA: TGTGCCAGCAGTTCTAGCGGGGGGGACAATGAGCAGTTCTTC

V gene: TRBV5-1
D gene: -
J gene: TRBJ2-4
clone size: -
CDR3 protein: CASIKAKNIQYF
CDR3 DNA: TGCGCCAGCATCAAAGCCAAAAACATTCAGTACTTC

V gene: TRBV3-1/TRBV3-2
D gene: -
J gene: TRBJ1-6
clone size: -
CDR3 protein: CASSSQALNSPLHF
CDR3 DNA: TGTGCCAGCAGTTCCCAGGCGCTCAATTCACCCCTCCACTTT

V gene: TRBV9
D gene: -
J gene: TRBJ1-6
clone size: once
CDR3 protein: CASSGHQGLGNSPLHF
CDR3 DNA: TGTGCCAGCAGCGGACATCAGGGGTTGGGTAATTCACCCCTCCACTTT

V gene: TRBV3-1/TRBV3-2
D gene: TRBD2
J gene: TRBJ2-7
clone size: -
CDR3 protein: CASSQERSSGGYEQYF
CDR3 DNA: TGTGCCAGCAGCCAAGAGAGGAGTAGCGGGGGCTACGAGCAGTACTTC

V gene: TRBV6-5
D gene: -
J gene: TRBJ1-1
clone size: -
CDR3 protein: CASRPTLEGDLEAFF
CDR3 DNA: TGTGCCAGCAGACCTACCCTAGAGGGGGACCTTGAAGCTTTCTTT

V gene: TRBV29-1
D gene: -
J gene: TRBJ1-2
clone size: once
CDR3 protein: CSAVGRNNYGYTF
CDR3 DNA: TGCAGCGCCGTGGGGCGCAATAACTATGGCTACACCTTC